The 26 T cell receptor beta chains below come from one sample, sequenced in a study of Graves' ophthalmopathy and Graves' hyperthyroidism. Amplification of the TCR beta CDR3 regions used RNA transcripts (as template). HTBI primers primed a first-round RT-PCR, and a second-round multiplex PCR followed. A single record per CDR3 protein comes from TCRdb applying MiXCR to the multiplex PCR reads. The data hold more than 550,000 distinct CDR3 sequences, with just over 40% observed a single time. Sample: peripheral blood. The receptors originated from an adult man with Graves' ophthalmopathy.

The chain links TRBV6-2 or TRBV6-3 to TRBJ1-5; D possibly corresponds to TRBD1 (5 bases). The V and J ends lost 5 bases and 6 bases respectively, with 14 bases between them. In germline, CDR1 is MNHEY, CDR2 SVGEGT. This CDR3 has 14 amino acids. The CDR3 DNA sequence: TGTGCCAGCAGTCCACGGGGGTCTGGTCAGCCCCAGCATTTT. This encodes CASSPRGSGQPQHF.

This clonotype was recorded at least ten times. V usage is TRBV7-9 and J usage is TRBJ1-6; possible D gene TRBD1, 5 bases. Looked up from germline, CDR1 is SEHNR and CDR2 is FQNEAQ (reference sequence). V lost 0 bases, J lost 11 bases, and 11 bases lay in between. The CDR3 runs to 14 residues. The CDR3 loop reads CASSLAGVRAPLHF. The CDR3 bases are TGTGCCAGCAGCTTAGCAGGGGTGAGGGCACCCCTCCACTTT.

This clonotype occurred many times. This chain connects TRBV19 to TRBJ1-2, with D tentatively TRBD1 (6 bases). This CDR3 is 13 amino acids long. Trimming left V 6 bases short and J 5 bases short, with 13 bases between. The germline CDR1 and CDR2 sequences are LNHDA and SQIVND (reference sequence). CDR3 sequence reads: CASSTQGKYGYTF. CDR3 in DNA: TGTGCCAGTAGCACACAGGGAAAGTATGGCTACACCTTC.

V and J are TRBV27 and TRBJ1-2; 11 bases align to TRBD1. The CDR3 totals 14 residues. Per the germline V gene, CDR1 is MNHEY and CDR2 is SMNVEV (reference sequence). J lost 7 bases, V lost 8 bases, and 9 bases had no gene match. The CDR3: CASPPGQGGFGYTF. The CDR3 nucleotides are TGTGCCAGCCCACCGGGACAGGGGGGCTTTGGCTACACCTTC.

The sample holds a few counts of this clonotype. This chain joins TRBV29-1 and TRBJ2-3, with D perhaps TRBD2 (6 bases). CDR3 length: 13 amino acids. Germline loops: CDR1 SQVTM, CDR2 ANQGSEA. V lost 8 bases and J lost 3, with 15 bases in between. CDR3 sequence reads: CSNREQGTDTQYF. The CDR3 coding sequence is TGCAGCAACCGGGAGCAGGGAACAGATACGCAGTATTTT.

This chain joins TRBV12-3 or TRBV12-4 and TRBJ1-1; TRBD1 is a possible D gene (5 bases). Trimming took 4 bases from V and 2 from J, leaving 23 bases between them. The CDR3 covers 18 residues. The CDR3 here is CASSSQGYGSGANTEAFF. The CDR3 DNA sequence: TGTGCCAGCAGTTCGCAGGGTTACGGTTCTGGGGCCAACACTGAAGCTTTCTTT.

This clonotype was seen more than once but under ten times. This chain links TRBV12-3 or TRBV12-4 with TRBJ2-7; D may be TRBD1 (6 bases). The CDR3 sequence is 13 residues long. Between the trimmed V and J ends, which lost 6 bases and 2 bases, there was a span of 11 bases. CDR3 amino acids: CASRQGPTYEQYF. For the CDR3, the DNA is TGTGCCAGCAGACAGGGACCAACCTACGAGCAGTACTTC.

V usage is TRBV7-2 and J usage is TRBJ2-7; 7 nucleotides align to TRBD2. TRBJ2-1 explains the end of the DNA better; the J call may be wrong. There are 14 residues in the CDR3. Germline V lookup: CDR1 SGHTA, CDR2 FQGNSA. The CDR3: CASSLRTSNNEQFF. The CDR3 DNA sequence: TGTGCCAGCAGCTTAAGGACTAGTAACAATGAGCAGTTCTTC.

The chain employs TRBV9 and TRBJ1-5; 7 bases align to TRBD1. The CDR3 runs to 15 residues. CDR1 and CDR2 from the germline V gene are SGDLS and YYNGEE. J was trimmed by 6 bases and V by 4 bases; bases with no gene match: 10. The CDR3 protein is CASSQDIGGSQPQHF. In DNA form, the CDR3 reads TGTGCCAGCAGCCAAGATATAGGGGGCTCTCAGCCCCAGCATTTT.

This clonotype was recorded at least ten times. The chain recombines TRBV2 with TRBJ2-7; D gene unclear. The CDR3 spans 12 residues. CDR1 and CDR2 (germline): SNHLY, FYNNEI. Trimming stripped 7 bases from V and 0 bases from J, with 7 bases between. The CDR3 loop is CASNAPSYEQYF. The CDR3 DNA is TGTGCCAGCAACGCCCCCTCCTACGAGCAGTACTTC.

This clonotype has a count of ten or more. The chain has TRBV7-8 and TRBJ1-3, with a weak D call TRBD1 (6 bases). CDR3 length equals 12 residues. CDR1 SGHVS and CDR2 FQNEAQ come from the germline V gene. The CDR3 reads CAVQGAGNTIYF. The CDR3 bases are TGTGCTGTACAGGGAGCTGGAAACACCATATATTTT.

This clonotype showed up many times. The chain is built from TRBV20-1 and TRBJ2-5; D possibly matches TRBD1 or TRBD2 (5 bases each). This CDR3 is 14 amino acids long. Trimming took 4 bases from V and 1 from J, leaving 13 bases between them. The germline CDR1 and CDR2 sequences are DFQATT and SNEGSKA (reference sequence). This chain's CDR3 is CSAKSGGSQETQYF. The DNA for the CDR3 is TGCAGTGCTAAGAGTGGGGGTTCCCAAGAGACCCAGTACTTC.

The chain couples TRBV10-3 to TRBJ1-1, with 9 nucleotides matching TRBD1. The CDR3 is 15 residues long. Germline assignment: CDR1 ENHRY and CDR2 SYGVKD. V was pared by 6 bases and J by 4 bases, with 9 bases of the junction left unmatched. In nucleotides, the CDR3 is TGTGCCATCAGGACCTGGGACAGGGTGGGCACTGAAGCTTTCTTT. Protein: CAIRTWDRVGTEAFF.

For this clonotype: This clone may be a read error of a much larger clone one base away. This rearrangement joins TRBV7-3 to TRBJ2-5; tentative D call: TRBD2 (5 bases). Trimming removed 3 bases at V and 9 bases at J, with 23 bases between. Germline V lookup: CDR1 SGHTA, CDR2 FQGTGA. The CDR3 spans 16 residues. The CDR3 spells CASSFSLMSTKEAQYF. CDR3 bases: TGTGCCAGCAGCTTTTCCCTCATGTCGACGAAGGAGGCCCAGTACTTC.

This clonotype came up a few times. The V call is TRBV4-1, the J call TRBJ1-1, with D perhaps matching TRBD1 (5 bases). V was cut by 7 bases and J by 2 bases, with 17 bases left in between. The CDR3 loop spans 15 amino acids. Per germline, CDR1 MGHRA and CDR2 YSYEKL. CDR3 DNA sequence: TGCGCCAGCACCGAAACGAGGGGCGGCAACACTGAAGCTTTCTTT. Its protein is CASTETRGGNTEAFF.

This clonotype appeared many times. V usage is TRBV30 and J usage is TRBJ2-5; the match to TRBD1 covers 11 bases. Germline-derived CDR1 and CDR2 are GTSNPN and SVGIG (reference sequence). CDR3 length: 14 amino acids. Losses at the gene ends were 3 bases for V and 4 bases for J; bases not matched to a gene: 4. CDR3 amino acids: CAWRGQGARETQYF. In nucleotides, the CDR3 is TGTGCCTGGAGAGGACAGGGGGCTCGAGAGACCCAGTACTTC.

This clonotype was seen many times. The DNA of the CDR3 is TGTGCCAGCAGGGGGTATTCACCCCTCCACTTT. Protein sequence: CASRGYSPLHF. The chain joins TRBV6-6 to TRBJ1-6, with D unclear. Per the germline V gene, CDR1 is MNHNY and CDR2 is SVGAGI (reference sequence). The CDR3 is 11 residues long. V was pared by 6 bases and J by 8 bases, with 5 bases between.

The chain has TRBV9 and TRBJ1-3; a possible D gene is TRBD1 (5 bases). V lost 0 bases and J 5 bases, leaving 15 bases between the germline ends. Germline lookup yields CDR1 SGDLS and CDR2 YYNGEE. CDR3 length equals 16 residues. CDR3 sequence (DNA): TGTGCCAGCAGCGTAGAGGTTCGGGACTGCCGAAACACCATATATTTT. Translating it yields CASSVEVRDCRNTIYF.

In its sample, this clonotype was seen a few times. DNA for the CDR3: TGTGCCAGCAGCCAACGGGAAGTAGCTTTCTTT. It specifies CASSQREVAFF. The chain joins TRBV3-1 to TRBJ1-1; the D is unclear. The CDR3 extends over 11 amino acids. Germline V CDR1 and CDR2: LGHDT, YNNKEL (reference sequence). The V gene lost 2 bases and the J gene lost 10 bases, with 8 bases spanning the gap.

This clonotype was recorded many times. The V call is TRBV12-5, the J call TRBJ1-2; D is undetermined. Per the germline V gene, CDR1 is LGHNT and CDR2 is FRNRAP. V was shortened by 6 bases and J by 7 bases, with 18 bases between the two germline ends. The CDR3 sequence is 14 residues long. CDR3 protein: CASGPGTLRGGYTF. In nucleotides, the CDR3 is TGTGCTAGTGGACCGGGTACTTTGAGAGGTGGCTACACCTTC.

V is TRBV19 and J is TRBJ2-5; possibly TRBD1 for D (5 bases). Trimming removed 3 bases from V and 11 bases from J, with 7 bases in between. The CDR3 totals 10 residues. Germline CDR1 reads LNHDA; CDR2 reads SQIVND (reference sequence). CDR3 in DNA: TGTGCCAGTAGTATTGGGGCACAGTACTTC. Residues: CASSIGAQYF.

This clonotype was counted only a few times. The rearrangement uses TRBV12-3 or TRBV12-4 and TRBJ2-2; the D gene is possibly TRBD2 (5 bases). V lost 3 bases to trimming and J lost 6 bases, with 8 bases between them. The CDR3 has 13 amino acids. The CDR3 loop reads CASSFLGAGELFF. The CDR3 DNA sequence: TGTGCCAGCAGTTTTCTCGGGGCCGGGGAGCTGTTTTTT.

J is TRBJ2-5 and V is TRBV29-1; 11 bases are a match to TRBD1. J gave up 4 bases and V 7 bases, and 8 bases lay outside the gene matches. Germline CDR1 and CDR2: SQVTM and ANQGSEA. The CDR3 extends over 14 amino acids. This chain's CDR3 is CSATPGQGGETQYF. CDR3 nucleotide sequence: TGCAGCGCTACACCGGGACAGGGGGGAGAGACCCAGTACTTC.

The J gene is TRBJ1-5, the V gene TRBV20-1, with 8 bases that match TRBD1. CDR1 is DFQATT and CDR2 is SNEGSKA in the germline V gene (reference sequence). After removal of 3 bases from V and 3 bases from J, the junction contained 1 base not matched to a gene. This CDR3 spans 13 amino acids. The CDR3: CSARDRDNQPQHF. The CDR3 DNA follows: TGCAGTGCTAGGGACAGGGACAATCAGCCCCAGCATTTT.

The chain has TRBV7-9 and TRBJ1-2, with D possibly matching TRBD1 (5 bases). The V and J ends lost 1 base and 3 bases respectively, with 12 bases between them. The CDR3 spans 15 residues. Germline CDR1 reads SEHNR; CDR2 reads FQNEAQ (reference sequence). This CDR3 reads CASSLGGSFDYGYTF. The CDR3 DNA reads as TGTGCCAGCAGCTTAGGGGGGAGTTTCGACTATGGCTACACCTTC. The full variable domain, its missing parts supplied by reference TRBV7-9 and TRBJ1-2, is DTGVSQNPRHKITKRGQNVTFRCDPISEHNRLYWYRQTLGQGPEFLTYFQNEAQLEKSRLLSDRFSAERPKGSFSTLEIQRTEQGDSAMYLCASSLGGSFDYGYTFGSGTRLTVV.

This clonotype was observed at least ten times. The rearrangement uses TRBV20-1 and TRBJ1-1; possibly TRBD1 for D (6 bases). This CDR3 spans 14 amino acids. CDR1 and CDR2 (germline): DFQATT, SNEGSKA (reference sequence). V lost 4 bases to trimming and J lost 0 bases, with 12 bases between them. Written as DNA, the CDR3 is TGCAGTGCTAAAAGGGGGAACATGAACACTGAAGCTTTCTTT. This codes for CSAKRGNMNTEAFF.